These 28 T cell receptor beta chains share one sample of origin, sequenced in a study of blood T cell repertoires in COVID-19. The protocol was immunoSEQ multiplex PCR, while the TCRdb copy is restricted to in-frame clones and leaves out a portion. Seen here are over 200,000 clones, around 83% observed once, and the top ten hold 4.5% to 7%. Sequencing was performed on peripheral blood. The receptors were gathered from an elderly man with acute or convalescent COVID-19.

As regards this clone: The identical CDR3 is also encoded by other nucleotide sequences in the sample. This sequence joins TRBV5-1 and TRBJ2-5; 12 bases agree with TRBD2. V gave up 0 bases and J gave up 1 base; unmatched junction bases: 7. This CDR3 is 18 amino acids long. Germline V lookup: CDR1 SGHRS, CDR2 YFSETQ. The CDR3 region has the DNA TGCGCCAGCAGCTTGGGAAGGACTAGCGGGGAGATCCAAGAGACCCAGTACTTC. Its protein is CASSLGRTSGEIQETQYF.

CDR3 region: CASSALGQISREQYF. CDR3 DNA: TGTGCCAGCTCAGCCTTGGGACAAATTTCACGCGAGCAGTACTTC. The chain links TRBV18 to TRBJ2-7; a possible D gene is TRBD1 (6 bases). V was clipped by 5 bases and J by 6 bases, with 20 bases between them. This CDR3 is 15 amino acids long. Looked up from germline, CDR1 is KGHSH and CDR2 is LQKENI.

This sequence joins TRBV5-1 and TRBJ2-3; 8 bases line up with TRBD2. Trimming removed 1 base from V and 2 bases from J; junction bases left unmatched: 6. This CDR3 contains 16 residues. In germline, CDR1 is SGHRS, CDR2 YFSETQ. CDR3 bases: TGCGCCAGCAGCTTGATAAGCGGGGGAGACACAGATACGCAGTATTTT. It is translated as CASSLISGGDTDTQYF.

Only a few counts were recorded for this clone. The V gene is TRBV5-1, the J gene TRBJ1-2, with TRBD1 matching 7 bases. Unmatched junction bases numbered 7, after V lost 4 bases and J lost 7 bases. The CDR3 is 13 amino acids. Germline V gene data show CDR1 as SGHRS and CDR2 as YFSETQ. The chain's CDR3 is CASSLDRVRGYTF. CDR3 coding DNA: TGCGCCAGCAGCCTCGACAGGGTTCGTGGCTACACCTTC.

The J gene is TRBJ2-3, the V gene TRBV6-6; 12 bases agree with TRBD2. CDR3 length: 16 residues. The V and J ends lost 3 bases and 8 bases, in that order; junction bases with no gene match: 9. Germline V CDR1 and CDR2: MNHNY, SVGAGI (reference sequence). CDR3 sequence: CASSYGLAGGMGTQYF. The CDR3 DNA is TGTGCCAGCAGTTATGGCCTAGCGGGGGGGATGGGTACGCAGTATTTT.

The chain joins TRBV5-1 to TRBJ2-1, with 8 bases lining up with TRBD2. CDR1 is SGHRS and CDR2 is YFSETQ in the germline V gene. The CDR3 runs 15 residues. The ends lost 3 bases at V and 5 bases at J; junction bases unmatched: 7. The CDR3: CASSYGLARDNEQFF. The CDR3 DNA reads TGCGCCAGCAGCTACGGACTAGCCCGTGACAATGAGCAGTTCTTC.

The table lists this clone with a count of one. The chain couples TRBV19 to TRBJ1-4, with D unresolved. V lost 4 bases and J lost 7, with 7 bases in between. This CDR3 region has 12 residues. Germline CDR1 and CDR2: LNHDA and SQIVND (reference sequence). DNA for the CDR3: TGTGCCAGTAGTACGCACGGTGAAAAACTGTTTTTT. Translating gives CASSTHGEKLFF.

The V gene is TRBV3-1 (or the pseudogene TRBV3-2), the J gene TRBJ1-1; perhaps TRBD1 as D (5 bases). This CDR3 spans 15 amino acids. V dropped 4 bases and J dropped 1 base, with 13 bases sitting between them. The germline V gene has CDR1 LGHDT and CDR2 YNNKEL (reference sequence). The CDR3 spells CASSPFTQANTEAFF. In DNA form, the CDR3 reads TGTGCCAGCAGCCCGTTCACACAGGCGAACACTGAAGCTTTCTTT.

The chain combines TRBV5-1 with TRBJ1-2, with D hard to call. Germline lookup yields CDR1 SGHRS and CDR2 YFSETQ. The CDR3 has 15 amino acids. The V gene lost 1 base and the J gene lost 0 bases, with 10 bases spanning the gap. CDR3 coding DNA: TGCGCCAGCAGCTTGTACAGCGGAACTAACTATGGCTACACCTTC. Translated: CASSLYSGTNYGYTF.

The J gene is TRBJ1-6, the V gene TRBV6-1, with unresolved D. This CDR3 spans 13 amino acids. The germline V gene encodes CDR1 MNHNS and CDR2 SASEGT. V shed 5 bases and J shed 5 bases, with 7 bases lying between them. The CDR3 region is CASSFSDNSPLHF. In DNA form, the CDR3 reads TGTGCCAGCAGTTTCTCTGATAATTCACCCCTCCACTTT.

The CDR3 sequence: CASSLQSGPYEQYF. The DNA of the CDR3 is TGTGCCAGCAGCCTACAGTCCGGTCCCTACGAGCAGTACTTC. This chain joins TRBV11-3 and TRBJ2-7; D gene unclear. This CDR3 comprises 14 residues. The V end lost 5 bases, the J end lost 2 bases, and 13 bases lay between the germline ends. Germline CDR1 reads SGHNT; CDR2 reads YENEEA. The complete variable domain, with remaining parts taken from reference TRBV11-3 and TRBJ2-7, reads EAGVVQSPRYKIIEKKQPVAFWCNPISGHNTLYWYLQNLGQGPELLIRYENEEAVDDSQLPKDRFSAERLKGVDSTLKIQPAELGDSAVYLCASSLQSGPYEQYFGPGTRLTVT.

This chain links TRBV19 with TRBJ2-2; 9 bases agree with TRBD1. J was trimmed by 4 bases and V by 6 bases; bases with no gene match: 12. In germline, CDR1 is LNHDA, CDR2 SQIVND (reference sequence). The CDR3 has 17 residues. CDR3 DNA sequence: TGTGCCAGTAGGGGACCGCGGGGACAGGGTGGCACCGGGGAGCTGTTTTTT. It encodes CASRGPRGQGGTGELFF.

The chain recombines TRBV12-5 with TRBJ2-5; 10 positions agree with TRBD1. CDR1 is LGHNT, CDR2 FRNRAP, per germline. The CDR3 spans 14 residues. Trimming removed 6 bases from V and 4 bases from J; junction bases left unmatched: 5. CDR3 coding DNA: TGTGCTAGTGGACTTGGACAGGGGGGAGAGACCCAGTACTTC. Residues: CASGLGQGGETQYF.

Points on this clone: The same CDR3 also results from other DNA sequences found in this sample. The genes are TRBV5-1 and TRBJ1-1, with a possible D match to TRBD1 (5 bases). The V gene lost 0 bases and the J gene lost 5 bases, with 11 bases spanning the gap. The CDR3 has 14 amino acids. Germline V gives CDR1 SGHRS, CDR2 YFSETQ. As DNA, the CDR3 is TGCGCCAGCAGCTTGGGGCAGGGATGGACTGAAGCTTTCTTT. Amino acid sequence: CASSLGQGWTEAFF.

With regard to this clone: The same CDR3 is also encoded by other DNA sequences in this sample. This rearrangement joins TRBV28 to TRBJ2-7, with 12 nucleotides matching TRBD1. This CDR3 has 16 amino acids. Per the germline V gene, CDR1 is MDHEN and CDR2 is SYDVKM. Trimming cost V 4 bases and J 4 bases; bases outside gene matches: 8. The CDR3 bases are TGTGCCAGCAGTTCGCCCCCGGGACAGGGGGCTTACGAGCAGTACTTC. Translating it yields CASSSPPGQGAYEQYF.

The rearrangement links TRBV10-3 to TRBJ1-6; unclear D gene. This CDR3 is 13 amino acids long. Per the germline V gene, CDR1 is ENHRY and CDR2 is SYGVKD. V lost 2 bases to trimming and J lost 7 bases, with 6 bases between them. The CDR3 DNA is TGTGCCATCAGTGAGACGCAGAATTCACCCCTCCACTTT. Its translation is CAISETQNSPLHF.

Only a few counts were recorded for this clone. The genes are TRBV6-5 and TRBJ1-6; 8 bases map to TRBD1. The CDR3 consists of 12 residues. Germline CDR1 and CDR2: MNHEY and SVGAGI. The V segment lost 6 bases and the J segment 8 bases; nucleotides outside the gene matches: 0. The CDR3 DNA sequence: TGTGCCAGCAGGGACAGGGATTCACCCCTCCACTTT. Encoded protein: CASRDRDSPLHF.

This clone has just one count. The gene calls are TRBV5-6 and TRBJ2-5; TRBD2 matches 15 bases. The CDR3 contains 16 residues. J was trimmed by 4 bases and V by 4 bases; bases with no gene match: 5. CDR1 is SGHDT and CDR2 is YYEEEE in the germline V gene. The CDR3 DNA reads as TGTGCCAGCAGCACGGGACTAGCGGGGGGCCTAGAGACCCAGTACTTC. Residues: CASSTGLAGGLETQYF.

CDR3 loop: CASSSSPGQGAYEQYF. In nucleotides, the CDR3 is TGTGCCAGCAGTTCCTCCCCGGGACAGGGTGCCTACGAGCAGTACTTC. The chain combines TRBV28 with TRBJ2-7; the match to TRBD1 covers 9 bases. The CDR3 is 16 residues long. Germline V CDR1 and CDR2: MDHEN, SYDVKM. V lost 4 bases and J lost 2; bases outside the gene matches: 9.

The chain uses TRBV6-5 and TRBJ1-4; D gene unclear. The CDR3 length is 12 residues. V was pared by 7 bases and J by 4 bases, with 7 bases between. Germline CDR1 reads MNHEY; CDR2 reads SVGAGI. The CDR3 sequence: CASTRLNEKLFF. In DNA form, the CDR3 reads TGTGCCAGCACTCGTCTTAATGAAAAACTGTTTTTT.

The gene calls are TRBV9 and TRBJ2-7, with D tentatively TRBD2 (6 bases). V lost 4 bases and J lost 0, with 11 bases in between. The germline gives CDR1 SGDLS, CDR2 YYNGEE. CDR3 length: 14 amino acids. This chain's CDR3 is CASSPTGSSYEQYF. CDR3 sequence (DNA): TGTGCCAGCAGCCCCACCGGGAGCTCCTACGAGCAGTACTTC.

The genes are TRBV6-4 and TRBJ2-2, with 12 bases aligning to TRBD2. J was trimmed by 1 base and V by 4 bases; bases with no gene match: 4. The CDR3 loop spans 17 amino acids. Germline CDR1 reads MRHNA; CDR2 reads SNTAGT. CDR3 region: CASSAKTSGGNTGELFF. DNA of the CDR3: TGTGCCAGCAGTGCCAAGACTAGCGGGGGGAACACCGGGGAGCTGTTTTTT.

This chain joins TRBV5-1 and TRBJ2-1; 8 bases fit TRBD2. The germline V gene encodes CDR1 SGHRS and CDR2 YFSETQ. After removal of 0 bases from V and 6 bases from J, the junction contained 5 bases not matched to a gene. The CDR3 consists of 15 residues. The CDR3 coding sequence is TGCGCCAGCAGCTTGGGGCCGGGACTAGTCAATGAGCAGTTCTTC. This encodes CASSLGPGLVNEQFF.

Here the CDR3 DNA reads TGTGCCAGCAGCCCTAAATGGACTAGCGGGAGATACGAGCAGTACTTC. Its translation: CASSPKWTSGRYEQYF. V is TRBV6-2 or TRBV6-3 and J is TRBJ2-7, with 13 bases lining up with TRBD2. Germline CDR1 reads MNHEY; CDR2 reads SVGEGT. With 6 bases clipped from V and 4 bases from J, the junction kept 9 bases outside the gene matches. This CDR3 has 16 residues.

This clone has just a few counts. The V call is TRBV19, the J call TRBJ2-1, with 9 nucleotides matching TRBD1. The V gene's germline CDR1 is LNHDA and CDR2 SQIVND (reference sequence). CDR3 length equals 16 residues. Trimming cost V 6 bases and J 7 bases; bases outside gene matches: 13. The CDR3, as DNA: TGTGCCAGTAGGCCAGCCGGGACAGGGCGGGAAAATGAGCAGTTCTTC. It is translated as CASRPAGTGRENEQFF.

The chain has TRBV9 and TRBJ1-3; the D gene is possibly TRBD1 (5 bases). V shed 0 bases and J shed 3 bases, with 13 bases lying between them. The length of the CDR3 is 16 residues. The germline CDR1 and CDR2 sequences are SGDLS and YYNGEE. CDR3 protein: CASSVGGGTSGNTIYF. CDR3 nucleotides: TGTGCCAGCAGCGTAGGAGGCGGGACTAGTGGAAACACCATATATTTT. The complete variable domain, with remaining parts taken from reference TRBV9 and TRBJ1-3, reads DSGVTQTPKHLITATGQRVTLRCSPRSGDLSVYWYQQSLDQGLQFLIQYYNGEERAKGNILERFSAQQFPDLHSELNLSSLELGDSALYFCASSVGGGTSGNTIYFGEGSWLTVV.

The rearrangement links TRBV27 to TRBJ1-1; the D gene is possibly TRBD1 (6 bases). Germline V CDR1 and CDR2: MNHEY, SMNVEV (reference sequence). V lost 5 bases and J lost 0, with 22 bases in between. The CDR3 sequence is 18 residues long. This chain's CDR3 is CASSPLTGPHAMNTEAFF. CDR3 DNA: TGTGCCAGCAGTCCCCTCACAGGGCCCCACGCCATGAACACTGAAGCTTTCTTT.

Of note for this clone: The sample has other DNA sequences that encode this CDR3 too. This CDR3 reads CASRGTGATNEKLFF. CDR3 bases: TGTGCCAGCCGGGGGACGGGTGCAACTAATGAAAAACTGTTTTTT. The V gene is TRBV2, the J gene TRBJ1-4; possible D gene TRBD1, 5 bases. This CDR3 region has 15 residues. Trimming took off 8 bases at V and 0 bases at J, with 13 bases between the two ends. Germline CDR1 reads SNHLY; CDR2 reads FYNNEI.